In its sample, the clone carrying this TCR beta chain was seen a few times. Its matching antigen is unknown. The protocol was immunoSEQ multiplex PCR, while the TCRdb copy is restricted to in-frame clones and leaves out a portion. The sample has 400,000 to 600,000 clones; around 95% are singletons. The CDR3 covers 13 residues. Germline V gene data show CDR1 as SNHLY and CDR2 as FYNNEI. Trimming cost V 5 bases and J 5 bases, with 13 bases left between them. The data derive from a study of shared clonotypes between healthy human individuals. Study findings and constraints: Only blood samples were collected, and tissue repertoires likely differ.

The clonotype comes from a young woman in good health. The V call is TRBV2, the J call TRBJ2-7, with D possibly being TRBD1 (5 bases). Sequenced sample: naive CD4+ T cells sorted from blood. Subset reported: CD45RA+ positively selected. The CDR3 sequence: CASSTQGVHEQYF. The CDR3 region has the DNA TGTGCCAGCAGTACCCAGGGTGTCCACGAGCAGTACTTC.